The 29 T cell receptor beta chains listed next were all sequenced from one sample in a study of Graves' ophthalmopathy and Graves' hyperthyroidism (dated by TCRdb to the late 2010s). This sample was sequenced with an Illumina HiSeq 2000. TCR beta CDR3 regions were amplified from RNA transcripts for repertoire sequencing. The first round was an RT-PCR using HTBI primers with the Qiagen OneStep RT-PCR kit, and this first round was followed by a second-round multiplex PCR, then size selection and purification. TCRdb reworked the public reads: Q25 trimming with fastp, MiXCR clone assembly, productive beta chains retained. Rows with a matching CDR3 protein are joined into one entry that keeps the most common DNA and genes. In all, the sample holds about 700,000 distinct CDR3 sequences, and roughly two fifths of those were seen once. The ten largest clones add up to about 40% of the sample. Sample: peripheral blood. These receptors originate from an adult man with Graves' ophthalmopathy.

The chain recombines TRBV20-1 with TRBJ1-6; 7 bases match TRBD1. Germline V gives CDR1 DFQATT, CDR2 SNEGSKA (reference sequence). The CDR3 consists of 15 residues. With 4 bases clipped from V and 7 bases from J, the junction kept 10 bases outside the gene matches. The CDR3 sequence: CSANRDSMTNSPLHF. The CDR3 DNA reads TGCAGTGCTAACCGGGACAGCATGACCAATTCACCCCTCCACTTT.

This clonotype was detected many times. The rearrangement joins TRBV5-1 to TRBJ2-5, with TRBD2 identical over 9 bases. The trim removed 4 bases at V and 5 bases at J, leaving 6 bases unmatched. The CDR3 totals 14 residues. Looked up from germline, CDR1 is SGHRS and CDR2 is YFSETQ. CDR3 DNA: TGCGCCAGCAGCCCCGGACTAGCGAAGGAGACCCAGTACTTC. Translating gives CASSPGLAKETQYF.

This sequence joins TRBV7-9 and TRBJ2-7; tentative D call: TRBD1 (6 bases). The J call may be incorrect, as the DNA end agrees better with TRBJ2-1. The CDR3 runs to 13 residues. The V gene's germline CDR1 is SEHNR and CDR2 FQNEAQ (reference sequence). DNA for the CDR3: TGTGCCAGCAGCCCCGACAGGAGGAATGAGCAGTTCTTC. Amino acid sequence: CASSPDRRNEQFF.

A note on this clonotype: An end of the junction differs from the germline gene, which may be a read error. The chain employs TRBV7-9 and TRBJ1-2; 8 nucleotides agree with TRBD1. Per the germline V gene, CDR1 is SEHNR and CDR2 is FQNEAQ (reference sequence). The CDR3 contains 11 residues. In DNA form, the CDR3 reads TGTGCCAGCAGCCTCGGGACAGGAACCCTCTTC. It specifies CASSLGTGTLF.

V is TRBV10-3 and J is TRBJ2-7; weak D call: TRBD1 (5 bases). The germline V gene has CDR1 ENHRY and CDR2 SYGVKD. Between the trimmed V and J ends, which lost 3 bases and 7 bases, there was a span of 10 bases. The CDR3 spans 12 residues. In DNA, the CDR3 is TGTGCCATCAGTGACCAGGGTGGGGAGCAGTACTTC. Residues: CAISDQGGEQYF.

Concerning this clonotype itself: Possible read error: a much larger clone is one base away. The chain uses TRBV2 and TRBJ1-1; D unclear. CDR1 SNHLY and CDR2 FYNNEI come from the germline V gene. The ends were cut back, 6 bases at V and 0 bases at J, with 14 bases in the middle. The CDR3 loop spans 15 amino acids. CDR3 DNA: TGTGCCAGCAGCCGCCCTGAGCCTATGAACACTGAAGCTTTCTTT. Amino acid sequence: CASSRPEPMNTEAFF. The variable domain in full, completed from reference TRBV2 and TRBJ1-1, reads EPEVTQTPSHQVTQMGQEVILRCVPISNHLYFYWYRQILGQKVEFLVSFYNNEISEKSEIFDDQFSVERPDGSNFTLKIRSTKLEDSAMYFCASSRPEPMNTEAFFGQGTRLTVV.

This clonotype was counted a few times. The rearrangement links TRBV7-8 to TRBJ2-7; 9 nucleotides align to TRBD1. This CDR3 is 15 amino acids long. V was pared by 2 bases and J by 3 bases, with 5 bases of the junction left unmatched. Germline CDR1 and CDR2: SGHVS and FQNEAQ. The CDR3 nucleotides read TGTGCCAGCAGCTTACGGGACAGGGTCTTCTACGAGCAGTACTTC. This gives the protein CASSLRDRVFYEQYF.

This clonotype is a singleton in its sample. A much larger clone lies a single base off, so this may be a read error. This likely comes from a read error, as the CDR3 has no conserved phenylalanine or tryptophan at its end. V usage is TRBV7-9 and J usage is TRBJ2-5; 7 nucleotides agree with TRBD1. Germline V gene lookup returns CDR1 SEHNR and CDR2 FQNEAQ (reference sequence). This CDR3 is 14 amino acids long. V dropped 10 bases and J dropped 1; count of bases not matched to a gene: 9. The CDR3 here is CATTEQGTQETQYL. The CDR3 DNA is TGTGCCACGACGGAACAGGGGACCCAAGAGACCCAGTACCTC.

This clonotype has a handful of counts. The chain recombines TRBV7-9 with TRBJ2-7, with D possibly TRBD1 on 5 matching bases. V was cut by 0 bases and J by 7 bases, with 16 bases left in between. The CDR3 covers 15 residues. The germline CDR1 and CDR2 sequences are SEHNR and FQNEAQ (reference sequence). The CDR3 DNA reads as TGTGCCAGCAGCTTAGCTACAGGCGACTCTAGAGAGCAGTACTTC. It is translated as CASSLATGDSREQYF. Drawing the rest from reference TRBV7-9 and TRBJ2-7, the complete variable domain is DTGVSQNPRHKITKRGQNVTFRCDPISEHNRLYWYRQTLGQGPEFLTYFQNEAQLEKSRLLSDRFSAERPKGSFSTLEIQRTEQGDSAMYLCASSLATGDSREQYFGPGTRLTVT.

As regards this clonotype: Sequence at one end of the junction differs from germline and may be a read error. V and J are TRBV7-9 and TRBJ2-2; the D gene is possibly TRBD2 (6 bases). The germline gives CDR1 SEHNR, CDR2 FQNEAQ (reference sequence). The CDR3 extends over 11 amino acids. The DNA for the CDR3 is TGTGCCAGCAGCCTCACCGGGGGGCTGTTTTTT. As protein: CASSLTGGLFF.

This clonotype was seen repeatedly, ten times or more. Mismatch with germline at one junction end may stem from a read error. The chain recombines TRBV5-1 with TRBJ1-1; no clear D. The germline CDR1 and CDR2 sequences are SGHRS and YFSETQ. The CDR3 extends over 14 amino acids. CDR3 nucleotide sequence: TGTGCCAGCAGCCTCGACGGGATGAACACTGAAGCTTTCTTT. Its protein is CASSLDGMNTEAFF.

This clonotype was observed a handful of times. The V and J genes are TRBV12-3 or TRBV12-4 and TRBJ1-6, with unresolved D. The CDR3 sequence is 13 residues long. V was cut by 4 bases and J by 7 bases, with 8 bases left in between. CDR3 sequence (DNA): TGTGCCAGCAGTTATTCCCGGAATTCACCCCTCCACTTT. This translates into CASSYSRNSPLHF.

The J gene is TRBJ2-7, the V gene TRBV9; 8 bases map to TRBD1. CDR1 and CDR2 from the germline V gene are SGDLS and YYNGEE. The CDR3 is 15 residues long. The V segment lost 0 bases and the J segment 5 bases; nucleotides outside the gene matches: 7. The CDR3, as DNA: TGTGCCAGCAGCGTAGAGGGCAGGGGGCAAGACGAGCAGTACGTC. Amino acid sequence: CASSVEGRGQDEQYV.

Notes on this clonotype: This may arise from a read error, as a much more abundant clone is one base away. CDR3 bases: TGCAGTGCTATCACTGACGGTGCGTTTGGGGCCAACGTCCTGACTTTC. Translated, it gives CSAITDGAFGANVLTF. The rearrangement uses TRBV20-1 and TRBJ2-6, with D hard to call. In germline, CDR1 is DFQATT, CDR2 SNEGSKA (reference sequence). This CDR3 has 16 residues. V lost 4 bases to trimming and J lost 3 bases, with 16 bases between them.

The genes are TRBV13 and TRBJ1-6; possibly TRBD1 for D (6 bases). Trimming cost V 5 bases and J 10 bases, with 21 bases left between them. This CDR3 comprises 16 residues. In germline, CDR1 is PRHDT, CDR2 FYEKMQ (reference sequence). CDR3 DNA sequence: TGTGCCAGCAGCCTTCCCCGGGGCAGGGGACGATCACCCCTCCACTTT. Its translation is CASSLPRGRGRSPLHF.

V gene TRBV11-2 combines with J gene TRBJ2-6, with 7 bases fitting TRBD1. CDR3 size: 15 residues. J was trimmed by 13 bases and V by 5 bases; bases with no gene match: 14. The germline V gene encodes CDR1 SGHAT and CDR2 FQNNGV. The CDR3 reads CASSKNRGSSAVLTF. CDR3 bases: TGTGCCAGCAGCAAGAACAGGGGTTCATCGGCTGTCCTGACTTTC.

The table lists this clonotype with a few counts. The chain uses TRBV20-1 and TRBJ2-2; the D is unclear. CDR1 is DFQATT, CDR2 SNEGSKA, per germline (reference sequence). V lost 1 base, J lost 0 bases, and 6 bases lay in between. This CDR3 contains 14 residues. CDR3 loop: CSARGSTNTGELFF. In DNA form, the CDR3 reads TGCAGTGCTAGAGGCAGCACGAACACCGGGGAGCTGTTTTTT.

In its sample, this clonotype was seen a few times. The chain employs TRBV7-3 and TRBJ2-7; weak D call: TRBD2 (5 bases). V gave up 5 bases and J gave up 0 bases, with 14 bases separating them. This CDR3 region has 15 residues. From germline, CDR1 is SGHTA and CDR2 FQGTGA. The CDR3 loop is CASSLNAGNSYEQYF. As DNA, the CDR3 is TGTGCCAGCAGCCTTAATGCGGGTAACTCCTACGAGCAGTACTTC.

The rearrangement joins TRBV15 to TRBJ2-2; D may be TRBD1 (6 bases). The CDR3 runs 16 residues. Per the germline V gene, CDR1 is LNHNV and CDR2 is YYDKDF (reference sequence). V was pared by 4 bases and J by 9 bases, with 21 bases between. CDR3 DNA sequence: TGTGCCACCAGCACTTTTCGACAGGCTAATATCCGGGAGCTGTTTTTT. This gives the protein CATSTFRQANIRELFF. Combining the CDR3 with reference TRBV15 and TRBJ2-2 gives the whole variable domain DAMVIQNPRYQVTQFGKPVTLSCSQTLNHNVMYWYQQKSSQAPKLLFHYYDKDFNNEADTPDNFQSRRPNTSFCFLDIRSPGLGDTAMYLCATSTFRQANIRELFFGEGSRLTVL.

The chain carries TRBV29-1 and TRBJ2-1, with TRBD1 as a possible D gene (6 bases). This CDR3 is 15 amino acids long. From germline, CDR1 is SQVTM and CDR2 ANQGSEA. With 7 bases removed from V and 4 bases from J, the gap between germline ends came to 20 bases. The CDR3 protein is CSAARGWGPYNEQFF. The CDR3 DNA sequence: TGCAGCGCTGCAAGGGGCTGGGGGCCTTACAATGAGCAGTTCTTC.

The rearrangement uses TRBV24-1 and TRBJ1-1, with 8 bases aligning to TRBD1. Germline CDR1 is KGHDR and CDR2 is SFDVKD. This CDR3 has 17 amino acids. The trim removed 3 bases at V and 5 bases at J, leaving 13 bases unmatched. This CDR3 is CATSDQPTGVGTTEAFF. DNA of the CDR3: TGTGCCACCAGTGATCAACCGACAGGGGTAGGGACAACTGAAGCTTTCTTT.

Concerning this clonotype itself: A much larger clonotype is one base distant, so this may be a read error. The CDR3 region has the DNA TGTGCCAGCAGCTTGACGGATCTCCAAGAGACCCAGTACTTC. Its protein is CASSLTDLQETQYF. The genes are TRBV5-4 and TRBJ2-5; the D is unclear. The CDR3 is 14 amino acids. Trimming stripped 1 base from V and 1 base from J, with 8 bases between. Per germline, CDR1 SGHNT and CDR2 YYREEE (reference sequence).

This clonotype was counted many times. V gene TRBV2 combines with J gene TRBJ2-7; a weak D match, TRBD1 (5 bases). CDR1 is SNHLY and CDR2 is FYNNEI in the germline V gene. The CDR3 spans 14 residues. V shed 5 bases and J shed 0 bases, with 11 bases lying between them. The CDR3 sequence is CASSYRQGSYEQYF. As DNA, the CDR3 is TGTGCCAGCAGTTACCGTCAGGGCTCCTACGAGCAGTACTTC.

This clonotype was observed a handful of times. This chain uses TRBV12-3 or TRBV12-4 with TRBJ1-5; D is unresolved. The ends were cut back, 7 bases at V and 3 bases at J, with 13 bases in the middle. This CDR3 is built from 14 residues. The CDR3 sequence is CASTAREYNQPQHF. In DNA, the CDR3 is TGTGCCAGCACCGCCAGAGAATACAATCAGCCCCAGCATTTT.

The genes are TRBV6-2 or TRBV6-3 and TRBJ2-7; no clear D. Between the trimmed V and J ends, which lost 4 bases and 2 bases, there was a span of 6 bases. Germline assignment: CDR1 MNHEY and CDR2 SVGEGT. The CDR3 is 12 residues long. CDR3: CASSFRTYEQYF. The CDR3 DNA reads TGTGCCAGCAGTTTTCGGACCTACGAGCAGTACTTC.

The V and J genes are TRBV10-3 and TRBJ1-3; 9 bases agree with TRBD1. Germline trimming cut 10 bases from V and 5 bases from J; bases unmatched to any gene: 3. Per germline, CDR1 ENHRY and CDR2 SYGVKD. The CDR3 is made up of 12 amino acids. The DNA of the CDR3 is TGTGCCACCACAGGGGGCCGAAACACCATATATTTT. The encoded protein is CATTGGRNTIYF.

Ten or more counts support this clonotype. The CDR3: CASSADTINGGYTF. CDR3 nucleotide sequence: TGTGCCAGCAGCGCCGACACGATTAACGGTGGCTACACCTTC. The chain combines TRBV7-9 with TRBJ1-2; D remains ambiguous. Germline CDR1 SEHNR, CDR2 FQNEAQ (reference sequence). Trimming pared 5 bases from V and 7 bases from J, leaving 17 bases between. CDR3 length: 14 residues.

The J gene is TRBJ1-5, the V gene TRBV12-3 or TRBV12-4; D not certain. CDR3 length: 14 residues. The V end was cut by 3 bases, the J end by 4 bases, with 10 bases between. Here the CDR3 DNA reads TGTGCCAGCAGTTTCTCAGCGTGGAATCAGCCCCAGCATTTT. Its protein is CASSFSAWNQPQHF.

The sample holds many counts of this clonotype. The V and J genes are TRBV7-9 and TRBJ1-1; 10 bases agree with TRBD1. With 5 bases clipped from V and 3 bases from J, the junction kept 3 bases outside the gene matches. Germline lookup yields CDR1 SEHNR and CDR2 FQNEAQ (reference sequence). The CDR3 runs 14 residues. The CDR3 protein is CASSRQGAYTEAFF. As DNA, the CDR3 is TGTGCCAGCAGCCGACAGGGGGCGTACACTGAAGCTTTCTTT.